This T cell receptor beta chain is drawn from a study of blood T cell repertoires in COVID-19. At the level of the study: Donors in the United States, Italy and Spain gave samples during acute or convalescent COVID-19. T cells, B-cell-depleted T cells, or PBMCs provided the cDNA or gDNA that served as material.

In the original processing: Amplification of reference gene primers provided the estimated nucleated cell counts. Using immunoSEQ multiplex PCR, the repertoire was profiled, and TCRdb retains in-frame clones only, with some absent. V, J and clone size reflect that table, while D and trimming were determined from the DNA. The profile shows approximately 190,000 clones, about 88% of them singletons. CDR3 length: 15 residues. Germline V CDR1 and CDR2: SNHLY, FYNNEI. Trimming cost V 1 base and J 0 bases, with 9 bases left between them. The specimen sequenced was peripheral blood. This chain links TRBV2 with TRBJ2-5, with D maybe TRBD2 (5 bases). This TCR derives from a man aged 25-45 years with active or convalescent COVID-19. The CDR3 bases are TGTGCCAGCAGTGAAGGACGGCGGGACCAAGAGACCCAGTACTTC. It codes for CASSEGRRDQETQYF.